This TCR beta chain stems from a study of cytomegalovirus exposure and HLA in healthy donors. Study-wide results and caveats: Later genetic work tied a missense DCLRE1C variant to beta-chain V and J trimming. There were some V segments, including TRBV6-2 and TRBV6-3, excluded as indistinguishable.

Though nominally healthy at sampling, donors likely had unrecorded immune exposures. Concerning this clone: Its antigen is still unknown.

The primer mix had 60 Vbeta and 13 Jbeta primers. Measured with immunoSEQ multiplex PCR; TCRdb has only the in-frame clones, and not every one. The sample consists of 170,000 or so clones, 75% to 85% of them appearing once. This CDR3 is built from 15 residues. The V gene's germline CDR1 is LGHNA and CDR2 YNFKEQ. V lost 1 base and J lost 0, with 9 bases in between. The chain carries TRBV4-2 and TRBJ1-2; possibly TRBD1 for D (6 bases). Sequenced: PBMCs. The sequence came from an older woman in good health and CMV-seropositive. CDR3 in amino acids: CASSQGTEPNYGYTF. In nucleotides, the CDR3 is TGTGCCAGCAGCCAAGGGACAGAGCCTAACTATGGCTACACCTTC.